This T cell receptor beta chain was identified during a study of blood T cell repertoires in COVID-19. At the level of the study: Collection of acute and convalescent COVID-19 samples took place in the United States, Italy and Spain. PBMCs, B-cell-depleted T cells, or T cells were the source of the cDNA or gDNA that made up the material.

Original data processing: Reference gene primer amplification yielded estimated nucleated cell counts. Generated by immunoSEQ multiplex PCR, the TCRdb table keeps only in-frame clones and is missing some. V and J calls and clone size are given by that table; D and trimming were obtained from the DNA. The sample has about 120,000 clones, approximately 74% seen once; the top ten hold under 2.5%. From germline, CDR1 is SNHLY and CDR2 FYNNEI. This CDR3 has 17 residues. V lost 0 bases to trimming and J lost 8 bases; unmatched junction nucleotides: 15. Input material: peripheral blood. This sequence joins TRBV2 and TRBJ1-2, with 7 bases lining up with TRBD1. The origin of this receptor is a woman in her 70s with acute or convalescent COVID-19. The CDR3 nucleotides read TGTGCCAGCAGTGAAGCGACACCCCCAGGGGAGACAGGGGGCTACACCTTC. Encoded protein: CASSEATPPGETGGYTF.